This is a list of T cell receptor beta chains from one sample in a study of cytomegalovirus exposure and HLA in healthy donors. Using immunoSEQ multiplex PCR, the repertoire was profiled, and TCRdb retains in-frame clones only, with some absent. The repertoire holds roughly 69,000 clones, with about 80% as singletons. Sequenced: PBMCs. These receptors were taken from a man younger than 35 in good health and CMV-seronegative. Each CDR3 is given with its conserved first and last residue. A D gene is named only where the DNA matches it firmly. For some rows the clone size is stated as once, few or many, or as a class when expanded; others skip it.

j_gene,abundance,d_gene,v_gene,CDR3aa,CDR3nt
TRBJ2-5,-,TRBD1,TRBV5-1,CASSTSGTGGAETQYF,TGCGCCAGCAGCACTAGCGGGACAGGGGGCGCGGAGACCCAGTACTTC
TRBJ2-6,-,TRBD2,TRBV9,CASSLLAATPTTLSGANVLTF,TGTGCCAGCAGCCTACTAGCGGCGACCCCGACCACTCTCTCTGGGGCCAACGTCCTGACTTTC
TRBJ1-5,few,-,TRBV6-1,CASSEAPGGSQPQHF,TGTGCCAGCAGTGAAGCGCCGGGGGGTAGTCAGCCCCAGCATTTT
TRBJ1-2,-,-,TRBV28,CASSLLGANYGYTF,TGTGCCAGCAGTTTGCTGGGGGCGAACTATGGCTACACCTTC
TRBJ1-3,-,-,TRBV19,CASSMLQLSGNTIYF,TGTGCCAGTAGTATGCTACAGCTCTCTGGAAACACCATATATTTT
TRBJ2-3,-,-,TRBV7-3,CASSIRGGTDTQYF,TGTGCCAGCAGCATCAGGGGTGGCACAGATACGCAGTATTTT
TRBJ1-4,-,TRBD1,TRBV30,CAWSSGTGNEKLFF,TGTGCCTGGAGCTCCGGGACAGGCAATGAAAAACTGTTTTTT
TRBJ2-2,-,TRBD1,TRBV13,CASSLTSTGTGELFF,TGTGCCAGCAGCTTAACCTCGACAGGGACCGGGGAGCTGTTTTTT
TRBJ2-4,-,-,TRBV29-1,CSVSGEGAKNIQYF,TGCAGCGTTTCAGGGGAAGGAGCCAAAAACATTCAGTACTTC
TRBJ2-5,-,TRBD1,TRBV10-3,CAIRGQGDETQYF,TGTGCCATCAGGGGACAGGGGGACGAGACCCAGTACTTC
TRBJ2-1,-,-,TRBV5-1,CASSLVPAGGSYNEQFF,TGCGCCAGCAGCTTGGTCCCCGCCGGAGGCTCCTACAATGAGCAGTTCTTC
TRBJ1-1,few,TRBD1,TRBV5-1,CASSPLQGAGTEAFF,TGCGCCAGCAGCCCTTTGCAGGGGGCCGGCACTGAAGCTTTCTTT
TRBJ1-2,-,TRBD1,TRBV5-6,CASRPTGVYGYTF,TGTGCCAGCAGGCCGACAGGGGTATATGGCTACACCTTC
TRBJ1-1,once,TRBD1,TRBV9,CASSATQGADTEAFF,TGTGCCAGCAGCGCCACTCAGGGGGCAGACACTGAAGCTTTCTTT
TRBJ2-2,few,-,TRBV7-9,CASVGGDLNTGELFF,TGTGCCAGCGTCGGAGGGGACCTGAACACCGGGGAGCTGTTTTTT
TRBJ2-2,-,TRBD1,TRBV4-2,CASSQAGGQGAFTGELFF,TGTGCCAGCAGCCAAGCCGGGGGACAGGGGGCTTTCACCGGGGAGCTGTTTTTT
TRBJ2-1,-,TRBD1,TRBV11-2,CASSSLPRGLIYNEQFF,TGTGCCAGCAGCTCCCTGCCCAGGGGGTTGATCTACAATGAGCAGTTCTTC